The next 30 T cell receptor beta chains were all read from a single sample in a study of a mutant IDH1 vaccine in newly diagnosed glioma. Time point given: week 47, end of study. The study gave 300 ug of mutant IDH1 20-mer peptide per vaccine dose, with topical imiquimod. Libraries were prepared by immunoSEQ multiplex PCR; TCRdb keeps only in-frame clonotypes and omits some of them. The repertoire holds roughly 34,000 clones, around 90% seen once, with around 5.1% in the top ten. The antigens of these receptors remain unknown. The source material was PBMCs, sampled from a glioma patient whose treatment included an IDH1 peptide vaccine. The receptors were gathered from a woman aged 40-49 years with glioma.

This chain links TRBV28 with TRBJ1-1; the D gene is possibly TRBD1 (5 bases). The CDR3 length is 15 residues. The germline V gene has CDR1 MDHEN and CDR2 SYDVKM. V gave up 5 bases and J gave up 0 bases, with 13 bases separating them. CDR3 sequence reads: CASSLRAPMNTEAFF. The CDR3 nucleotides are TGTGCCAGCAGTCTCAGGGCCCCTATGAACACTGAAGCTTTCTTT.

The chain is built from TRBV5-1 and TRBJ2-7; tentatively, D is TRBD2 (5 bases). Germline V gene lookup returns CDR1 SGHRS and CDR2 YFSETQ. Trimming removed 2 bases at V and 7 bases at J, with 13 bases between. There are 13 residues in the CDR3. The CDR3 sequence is CASSLSSSTEQYF. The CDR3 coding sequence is TGCGCCAGCAGCTTATCTAGCTCAACAGAGCAGTACTTC.

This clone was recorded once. CDR3 nucleotides: TGTGCCAGCAGCCAAGACTTTGGGGAGGTGCGGACTGAAGCTTTCTTT. The encoded protein is CASSQDFGEVRTEAFF. This chain connects TRBV14 to TRBJ1-1, with D uncertain. The germline V and J ends were trimmed by 0 bases and 5 bases, with 16 bases remaining between them. The V gene's germline CDR1 is SGHDN and CDR2 FVKESK. The CDR3 sequence is 16 residues long. The complete variable domain, with remaining parts taken from reference TRBV14 and TRBJ1-1, reads EAGVTQFPSHSVIEKGQTVTLRCDPISGHDNLYWYRRVMGKEIKFLLHFVKESKQDESGMPNNRFLAERTGGTYSTLKVQPAELEDSGVYFCASSQDFGEVRTEAFFGQGTRLTVV.

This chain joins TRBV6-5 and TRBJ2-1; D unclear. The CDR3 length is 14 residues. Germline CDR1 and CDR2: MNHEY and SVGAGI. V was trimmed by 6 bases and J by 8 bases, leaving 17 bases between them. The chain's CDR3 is CASSKIGSLDEQFF. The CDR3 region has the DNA TGTGCCAGCAGCAAAATCGGATCCCTGGATGAGCAGTTCTTC.

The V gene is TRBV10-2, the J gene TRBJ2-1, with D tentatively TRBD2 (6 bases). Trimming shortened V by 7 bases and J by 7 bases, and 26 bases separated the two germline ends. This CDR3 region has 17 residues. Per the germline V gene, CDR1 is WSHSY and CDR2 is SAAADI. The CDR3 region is CASNPKPGLDLRNEQFF. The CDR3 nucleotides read TGCGCCAGCAACCCAAAACCGGGACTGGATCTGCGGAATGAGCAGTTCTTC.

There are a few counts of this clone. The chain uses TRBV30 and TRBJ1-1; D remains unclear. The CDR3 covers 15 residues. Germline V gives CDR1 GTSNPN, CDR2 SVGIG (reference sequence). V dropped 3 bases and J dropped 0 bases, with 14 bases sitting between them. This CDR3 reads CAWRSDIGLNTEAFF. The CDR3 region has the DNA TGTGCCTGGAGATCTGATATCGGATTGAACACTGAAGCTTTCTTT.

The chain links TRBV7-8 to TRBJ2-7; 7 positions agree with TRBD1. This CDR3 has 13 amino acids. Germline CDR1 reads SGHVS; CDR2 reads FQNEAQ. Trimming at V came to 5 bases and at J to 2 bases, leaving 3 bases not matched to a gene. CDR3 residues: CASSERGPYEQYF. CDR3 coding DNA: TGTGCCAGCAGCGAGAGGGGGCCCTACGAGCAGTACTTC.

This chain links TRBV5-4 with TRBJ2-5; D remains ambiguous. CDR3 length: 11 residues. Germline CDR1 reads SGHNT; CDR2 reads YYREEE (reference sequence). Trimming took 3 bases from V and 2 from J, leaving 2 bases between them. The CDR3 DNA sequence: TGTGCCAGCAGCTCTCAAGAGACCCAGTACTTC. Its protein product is CASSSQETQYF.

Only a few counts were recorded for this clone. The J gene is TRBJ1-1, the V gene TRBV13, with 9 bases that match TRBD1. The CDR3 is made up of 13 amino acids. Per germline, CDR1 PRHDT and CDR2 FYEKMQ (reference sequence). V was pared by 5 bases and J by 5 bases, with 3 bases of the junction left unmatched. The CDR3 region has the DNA TGTGCCAGCAGCCCCGGGACAGGGACTGAAGCTTTCTTT. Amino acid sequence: CASSPGTGTEAFF. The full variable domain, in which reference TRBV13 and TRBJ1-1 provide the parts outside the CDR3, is AAGVIQSPRHLIKEKRETATLKCYPIPRHDTVYWYQQGPGQDPQFLISFYEKMQSDKGSIPDRFSAQQFSDYHSELNMSSLELGDSALYFCASSPGTGTEAFFGQGTRLTVV.

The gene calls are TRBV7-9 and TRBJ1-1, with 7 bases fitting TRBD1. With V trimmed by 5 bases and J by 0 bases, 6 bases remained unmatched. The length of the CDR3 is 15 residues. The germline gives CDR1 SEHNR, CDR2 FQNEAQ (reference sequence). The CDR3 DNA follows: TGTGCCAGCAGCCGGGACAGAACCATGAACACTGAAGCTTTCTTT. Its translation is CASSRDRTMNTEAFF.

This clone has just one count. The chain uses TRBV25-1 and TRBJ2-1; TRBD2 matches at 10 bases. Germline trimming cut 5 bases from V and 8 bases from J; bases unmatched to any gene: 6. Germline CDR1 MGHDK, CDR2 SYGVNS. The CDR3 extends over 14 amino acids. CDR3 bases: TGTGCCAGCAGTACGATAGCGGGGGGTGATGAGCAGTTCTTC. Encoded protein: CASSTIAGGDEQFF.

The CDR3 nucleotides read TGCGCCAGCAGCCAAGATCCGGGACTAGCGGATAAGCAGTACTTC. This sequence encodes CASSQDPGLADKQYF. This chain uses TRBV4-3 with TRBJ2-7; 11 bases align to TRBD2. CDR1 LGHNA and CDR2 YSLEER come from the germline V gene. This CDR3 has 15 amino acids. V trimming: 0 bases; J trimming: 8 bases; junction bases outside the gene matches: 6.

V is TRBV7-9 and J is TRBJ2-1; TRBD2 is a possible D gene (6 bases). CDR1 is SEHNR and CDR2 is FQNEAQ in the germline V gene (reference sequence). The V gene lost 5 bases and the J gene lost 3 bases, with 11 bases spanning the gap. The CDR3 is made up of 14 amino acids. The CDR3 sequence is CASSPGLLYNEQFF. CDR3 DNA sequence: TGTGCCAGCAGCCCGGGACTGCTCTACAATGAGCAGTTCTTC.

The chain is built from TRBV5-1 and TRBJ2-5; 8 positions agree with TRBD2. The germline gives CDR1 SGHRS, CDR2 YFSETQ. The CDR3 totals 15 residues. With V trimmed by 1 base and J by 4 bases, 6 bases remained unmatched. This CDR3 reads CASSLPGGPGETQYF. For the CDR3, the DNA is TGCGCCAGCAGCTTGCCGGGAGGGCCGGGAGAGACCCAGTACTTC.

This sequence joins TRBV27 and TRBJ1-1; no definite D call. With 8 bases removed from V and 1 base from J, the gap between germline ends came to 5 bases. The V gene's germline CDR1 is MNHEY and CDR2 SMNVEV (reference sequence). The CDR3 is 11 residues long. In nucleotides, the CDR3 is TGTGCCAGCGGGGAGAACACTGAAGCTTTCTTT. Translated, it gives CASGENTEAFF.

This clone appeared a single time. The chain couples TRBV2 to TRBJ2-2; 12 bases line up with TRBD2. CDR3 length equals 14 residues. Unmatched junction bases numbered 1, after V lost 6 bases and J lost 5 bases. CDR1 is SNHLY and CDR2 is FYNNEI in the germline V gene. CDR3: CASRGLAGTGELFF. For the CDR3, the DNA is TGTGCCAGCAGAGGACTAGCGGGGACCGGGGAGCTGTTTTTT.

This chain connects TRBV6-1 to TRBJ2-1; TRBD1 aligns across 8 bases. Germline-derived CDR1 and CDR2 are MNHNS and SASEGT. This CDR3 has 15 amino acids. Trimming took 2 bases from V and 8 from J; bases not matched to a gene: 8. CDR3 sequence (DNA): TGTGCCAGCAGTGAACTGACAGGGGTACCCTATGAGCAGTTCTTC. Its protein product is CASSELTGVPYEQFF.

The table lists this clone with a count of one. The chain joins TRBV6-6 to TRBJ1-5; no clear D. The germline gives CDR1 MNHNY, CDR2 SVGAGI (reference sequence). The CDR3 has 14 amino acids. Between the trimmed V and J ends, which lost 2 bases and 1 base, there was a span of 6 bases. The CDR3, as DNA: TGTGCCAGCAGTTACGACAACAGCAATCAGCCCCAGCATTTT. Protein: CASSYDNSNQPQHF.

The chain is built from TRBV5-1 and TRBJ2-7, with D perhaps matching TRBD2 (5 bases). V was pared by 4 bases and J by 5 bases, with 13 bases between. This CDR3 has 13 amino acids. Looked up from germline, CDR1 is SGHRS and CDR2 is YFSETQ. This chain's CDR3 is CASSPGNWDEQYF. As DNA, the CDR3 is TGCGCCAGCAGCCCCGGGAATTGGGACGAGCAGTACTTC.

The CDR3 DNA sequence: TGTGCCAGCATGCCCTGGGGCATCACCGGCACAGATACGCAGTATTTT. Amino acids: CASMPWGITGTDTQYF. V usage is TRBV2 and J usage is TRBJ2-3; perhaps TRBD1 as D (5 bases). CDR1 is SNHLY, CDR2 FYNNEI, per germline. Trimming shortened V by 7 bases and J by 1 base, and 18 bases separated the two germline ends. The CDR3 totals 16 residues.

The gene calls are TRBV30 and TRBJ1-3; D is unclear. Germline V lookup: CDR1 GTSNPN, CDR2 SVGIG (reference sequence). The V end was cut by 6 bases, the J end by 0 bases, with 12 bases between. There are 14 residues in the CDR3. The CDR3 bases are TGTGCCTGTAACGAGGCCCTCTCTGGAAACACCATATATTTT. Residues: CACNEALSGNTIYF.

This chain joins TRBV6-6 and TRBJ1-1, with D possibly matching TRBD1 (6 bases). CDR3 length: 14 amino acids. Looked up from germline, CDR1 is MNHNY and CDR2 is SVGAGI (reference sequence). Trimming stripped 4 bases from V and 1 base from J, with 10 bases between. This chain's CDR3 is CASSSGVSNTEAFF. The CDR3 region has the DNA TGTGCCAGCAGTTCAGGGGTTTCGAACACTGAAGCTTTCTTT.

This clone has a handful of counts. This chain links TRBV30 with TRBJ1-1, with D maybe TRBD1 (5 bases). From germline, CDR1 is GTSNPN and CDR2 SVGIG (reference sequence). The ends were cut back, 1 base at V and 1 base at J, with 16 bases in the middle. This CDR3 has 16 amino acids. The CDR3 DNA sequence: TGTGCCTGGAGTGAAGGTCTGGGACCGGGGAACACTGAAGCTTTCTTT. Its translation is CAWSEGLGPGNTEAFF. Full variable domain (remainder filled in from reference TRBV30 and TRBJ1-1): SQTIHQWPATLVQPVGSPLSLECTVEGTSNPNLYWYRQAAGRGLQLLFYSVGIGQISSEVPQNLSASRPQDRQFILSSKKLLLSDSGFYLCAWSEGLGPGNTEAFFGQGTRLTVV.

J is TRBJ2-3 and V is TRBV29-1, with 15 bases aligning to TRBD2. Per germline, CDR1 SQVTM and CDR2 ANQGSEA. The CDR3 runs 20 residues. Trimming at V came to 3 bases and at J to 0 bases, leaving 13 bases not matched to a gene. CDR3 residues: CSVESPPGLAGGLSTDTQYF. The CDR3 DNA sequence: TGCAGCGTTGAGAGTCCTCCGGGACTAGCGGGAGGATTGAGCACAGATACGCAGTATTTT.

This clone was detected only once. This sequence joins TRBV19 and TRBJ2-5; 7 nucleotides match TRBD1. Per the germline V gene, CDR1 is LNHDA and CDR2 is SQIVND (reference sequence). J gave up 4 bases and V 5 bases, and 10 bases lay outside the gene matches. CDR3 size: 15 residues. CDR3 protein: CASSRQGLMGETQYF. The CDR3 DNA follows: TGTGCCAGTAGTCGACAGGGCTTAATGGGAGAGACCCAGTACTTC.

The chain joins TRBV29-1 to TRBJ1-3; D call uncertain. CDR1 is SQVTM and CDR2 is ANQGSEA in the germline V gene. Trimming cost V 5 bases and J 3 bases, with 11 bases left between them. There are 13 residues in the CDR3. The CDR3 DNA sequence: TGCAGCGTTTCCCTGAGTTATGGAAACACCATATATTTT. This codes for CSVSLSYGNTIYF.

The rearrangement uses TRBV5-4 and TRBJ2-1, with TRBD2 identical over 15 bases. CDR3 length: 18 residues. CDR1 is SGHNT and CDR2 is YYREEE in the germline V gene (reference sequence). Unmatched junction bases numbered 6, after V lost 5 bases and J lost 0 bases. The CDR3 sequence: CASRPGTSGRSSYNEQFF. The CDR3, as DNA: TGTGCCAGCAGACCCGGGACTAGCGGGAGGAGCTCCTACAATGAGCAGTTCTTC.

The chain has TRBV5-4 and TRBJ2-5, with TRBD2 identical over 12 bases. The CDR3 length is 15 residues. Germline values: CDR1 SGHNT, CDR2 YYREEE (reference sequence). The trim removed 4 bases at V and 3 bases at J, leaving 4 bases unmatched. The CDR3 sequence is CASSVTSGRKETQYF. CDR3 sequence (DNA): TGTGCCAGCAGCGTGACTAGCGGGAGAAAAGAGACCCAGTACTTC.

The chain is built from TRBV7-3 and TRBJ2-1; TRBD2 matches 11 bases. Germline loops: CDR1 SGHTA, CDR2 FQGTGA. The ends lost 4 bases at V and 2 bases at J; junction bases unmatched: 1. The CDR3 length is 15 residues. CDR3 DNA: TGTGCCAGCAGCTCGACTAGCGGGACCTACAATGAGCAGTTCTTC. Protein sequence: CASSSTSGTYNEQFF.

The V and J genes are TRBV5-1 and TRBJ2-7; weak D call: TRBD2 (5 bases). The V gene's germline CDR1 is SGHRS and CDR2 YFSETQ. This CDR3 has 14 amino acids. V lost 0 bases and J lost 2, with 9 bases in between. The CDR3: CASSLGSGAYEQYF. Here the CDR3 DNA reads TGCGCCAGCAGCTTGGGGAGCGGAGCCTACGAGCAGTACTTC.